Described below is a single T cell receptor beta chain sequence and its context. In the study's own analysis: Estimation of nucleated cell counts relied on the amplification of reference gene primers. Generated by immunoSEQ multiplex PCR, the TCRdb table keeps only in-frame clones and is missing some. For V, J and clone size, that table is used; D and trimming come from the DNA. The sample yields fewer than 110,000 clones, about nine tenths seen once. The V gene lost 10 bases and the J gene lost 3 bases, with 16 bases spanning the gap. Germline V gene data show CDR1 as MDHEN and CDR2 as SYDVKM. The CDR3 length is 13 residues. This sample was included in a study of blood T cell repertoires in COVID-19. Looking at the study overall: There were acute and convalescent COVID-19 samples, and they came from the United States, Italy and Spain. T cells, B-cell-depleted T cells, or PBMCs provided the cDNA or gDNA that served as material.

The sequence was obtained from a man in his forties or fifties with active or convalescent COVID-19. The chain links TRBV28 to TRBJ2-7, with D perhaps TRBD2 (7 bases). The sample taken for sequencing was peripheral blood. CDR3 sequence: CATTRGAHYEQYF. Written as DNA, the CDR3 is TGTGCCACCACTCGGGGGGCACACTACGAGCAGTACTTC.